This record concerns one T cell receptor (beta chain) sequence. The antigen is undetermined. As defined, naive CD8 cells were CD45RO-negative and positively selected for CCR7, with terminally differentiated effector memory CD45RA+ cells excluded. This sample is drawn from a study of shared clonotypes between healthy human individuals. TCRdb keeps only in-frame clones here, not all; method: immunoSEQ multiplex PCR. The sample has about 2.1 million clones; 90% to 95% are singletons. General study points: As a rule, naive subsets had a larger estimated richness than memory subsets. Among non-shared clonotypes, generation probabilities were lower than among those shared by all four donors. Several donors held 4.5% to 5% of naive CD4 clonotypes in common.

This receptor was identified in a man between 18 and 29 years old in good health. Some clones in this sample may be carry-over from other donors' samples. Material: naive CD8+ T cells from PBMCs.

This CDR3 is CASSAGASPFTYEQYF. CDR3 DNA sequence: TGCGCCAGCAGTGCTGGGGCGTCCCCCTTTACCTACGAGCAGTACTTC. The chain links TRBV5-1 to TRBJ2-7; maybe TRBD1 (5 bases). The CDR3 has 16 residues. The V end lost 5 bases, the J end lost 2 bases, and 20 bases lay between the germline ends. CDR1 is SGHRS and CDR2 is YFSETQ in the germline V gene.